The 19 T cell receptor beta chains reported below all come from one sample, sequenced in a study of blood T cells in healthy people across ages. A second PCR of 7 to 11 cycles used a sample-barcoded 5' primer and a J-beta primer mix. TCRdb recomputed calls from the 5' RACE reads with MiXCR, one row per CDR3 protein. The sample contains around 1,000,000 distinct CDR3 sequences, 20% to 25% of which appear only once. A further study also used this sample, focusing on T cells of mothers and their children.

The sequenced sample was blood. These receptors were taken from a girl aged 2 to 9 in good health.

This clonotype was observed a handful of times. The chain carries TRBV5-1 and TRBJ2-7; D may correspond to TRBD1 or TRBD2 (5 bases each). This CDR3 is built from 15 residues. Trimming removed 3 bases from V and 0 bases from J, with 13 bases in between. From germline, CDR1 is SGHRS and CDR2 YFSETQ. CDR3: CASSSTGADSYEQYF. CDR3 coding DNA: TGCGCCAGCAGCTCTACCGGGGCCGACTCCTACGAGCAGTACTTC.

The chain is built from TRBV27 and TRBJ2-1; TRBD1 might be the D (7 bases). V gave up 0 bases and J gave up 7 bases, with 16 bases separating them. Germline V gene sequence: CDR1 MNHEY, CDR2 SMNVEV (reference sequence). CDR3 length: 16 amino acids. The CDR3 region has the DNA TGTGCCAGCAGTTTATCTCTTCAGGGGGGAAGGAATGAGCAGTTCTTC. Its translation: CASSLSLQGGRNEQFF.

J is TRBJ2-7 and V is TRBV7-9; TRBD2 is a possible D gene (6 bases). This CDR3 is 13 amino acids long. Trimming removed 6 bases at V and 2 bases at J, with 11 bases between. Germline values: CDR1 SEHNR, CDR2 FQNEAQ (reference sequence). The CDR3 loop reads CASRQSGAYEQYF. The CDR3 DNA is TGTGCCAGCAGGCAATCGGGGGCCTACGAGCAGTACTTC.

The chain combines TRBV5-1 with TRBJ1-1; a weak D match, TRBD1 (5 bases). V was clipped by 4 bases and J by 0 bases, with 19 bases between them. Per the germline V gene, CDR1 is SGHRS and CDR2 is YFSETQ. The CDR3 extends over 17 amino acids. CDR3 region: CASSLDLRQSLNTEAFF. DNA of the CDR3: TGCGCCAGCAGCCTGGACCTCCGACAGAGCTTGAACACTGAAGCTTTCTTT. The whole variable domain, filled in from reference TRBV5-1 and TRBJ1-1, reads KAGVTQTPRYLIKTRGQQVTLSCSPISGHRSVSWYQQTPGQGLQFLFEYFSETQRNKGNFPGRFSGRQFSNSRSEMNVSTLELGDSALYLCASSLDLRQSLNTEAFFGQGTRLTVV.

This sequence joins TRBV20-1 and TRBJ1-4, with 7 bases that match TRBD1. This CDR3 has 14 amino acids. The V and J ends lost 3 bases and 8 bases, in that order; junction bases with no gene match: 9. CDR1 and CDR2 (germline): DFQATT, SNEGSKA (reference sequence). The CDR3 region has the DNA TGCAGTGCTAGGGAACGAGGGGGCGTAGAAAAACTGTTTTTT. This codes for CSARERGGVEKLFF.

In regard to this clonotype: Mismatch with germline at one junction end may stem from a read error. This chain joins TRBV10-3 and TRBJ2-5, with 7 nucleotides matching TRBD2. The CDR3 contains 12 residues. Germline values: CDR1 ENHRY, CDR2 SYGVKD. CDR3 nucleotide sequence: TGTGCCATCAGTGTTGGGACTACCAACCTCGGGTTC. Its protein product is CAISVGTTNLGF.

The chain has TRBV10-3 and TRBJ2-3, with 7 bases that match TRBD1. This CDR3 has 14 amino acids. Germline V lookup: CDR1 ENHRY, CDR2 SYGVKD. Unmatched junction bases numbered 2, after V lost 4 bases and J lost 1 base. In DNA, the CDR3 is TGTGCCATCAGTGTAGGGACAGGCACAGATACGCAGTATTTT. Translation: CAISVGTGTDTQYF.

This clonotype was recorded a few times. The J gene is TRBJ1-1, the V gene TRBV2, with D possibly TRBD1 on 5 matching bases. CDR1 SNHLY and CDR2 FYNNEI come from the germline V gene. CDR3 size: 14 residues. The V end lost 8 bases, the J end lost 2 bases, and 15 bases lay between the germline ends. The CDR3 protein is CASGPTQGNTEAFF. The CDR3 DNA reads as TGTGCCAGCGGACCGACCCAGGGAAACACTGAAGCTTTCTTT. Using reference TRBV2 and TRBJ1-1 for the parts outside the CDR3, the full variable domain is EPEVTQTPSHQVTQMGQEVILRCVPISNHLYFYWYRQILGQKVEFLVSFYNNEISEKSEIFDDQFSVERPDGSNFTLKIRSTKLEDSAMYFCASGPTQGNTEAFFGQGTRLTVV.

This chain uses TRBV29-1 with TRBJ2-3; D ambiguous. V was trimmed by 6 bases and J by 6 bases, leaving 16 bases between them. The CDR3 loop spans 13 amino acids. Germline V gene sequence: CDR1 SQVTM, CDR2 ANQGSEA. CDR3 protein: CSVANRVMDTQYF. CDR3 coding DNA: TGCAGCGTCGCAAACCGGGTCATGGATACGCAGTATTTT.

This clonotype appeared many times. J is TRBJ2-5 and V is TRBV20-1; 7 nucleotides match TRBD2. With V trimmed by 3 bases and J by 2 bases, 3 bases remained unmatched. Germline values: CDR1 DFQATT, CDR2 SNEGSKA (reference sequence). The CDR3 is made up of 13 amino acids. The CDR3 DNA reads TGCAGTGCTAGTTATAGCGGGCAAGAGACCCAGTACTTC. This sequence encodes CSASYSGQETQYF.

This clonotype came up once. The V and J genes are TRBV19 and TRBJ1-1; D unresolved. The germline V and J ends were trimmed by 6 bases and 4 bases, with 12 bases remaining between them. The CDR3 is made up of 13 amino acids. From germline, CDR1 is LNHDA and CDR2 SQIVND (reference sequence). CDR3 sequence: CASRPPQSTEAFF. As DNA, the CDR3 is TGTGCCAGTAGGCCACCTCAGAGCACTGAAGCTTTCTTT.

The V gene is TRBV7-3, the J gene TRBJ1-6; D may be TRBD1 (5 bases). The CDR3 is 15 residues long. Trimming took 2 bases from V and 7 from J, leaving 12 bases between them. Germline-derived CDR1 and CDR2 are SGHTA and FQGTGA. CDR3 coding DNA: TGTGCCAGCAGCTTATCAGGGAATGTAAATTCACCCCTCCACTTT. Amino acid sequence: CASSLSGNVNSPLHF.

The V call is TRBV29-1, the J call TRBJ2-5; D remains ambiguous. The J call is doubtful: the DNA matches TRBJ2-1 better. This CDR3 spans 13 amino acids. Germline V gene lookup returns CDR1 SQVTM and CDR2 ANQGSEA. DNA for the CDR3: TGCAGCGTTGAAGGAATAAGGCTGCATGAGCAGTTCTTC. Protein: CSVEGIRLHEQFF.

This chain joins TRBV7-8 and TRBJ2-1, with TRBD2 identical over 11 bases. Trimming cost V 4 bases and J 6 bases; bases outside gene matches: 11. The length of the CDR3 is 17 residues. CDR1 is SGHVS, CDR2 FQNEAQ, per germline. Written as DNA, the CDR3 is TGTGCCAGCAGCTCGCCTAAAACTAGCGGGAGTGGCAATGAGCAGTTCTTC. Residues: CASSSPKTSGSGNEQFF.

The chain is built from TRBV5-6 and TRBJ1-2; D is ambiguous. Trimming removed 2 bases at V and 8 bases at J, with 13 bases between. CDR1 is SGHDT, CDR2 YYEEEE, per germline. The CDR3 extends over 13 amino acids. CDR3 nucleotide sequence: TGTGCCAGCAGCTTCCAACGGGAAGAGGGCTACACCTTC. This gives the protein CASSFQREEGYTF.

This clonotype was counted between two and nine times. CDR3 in amino acids: CASSRRLLSPPHNEQFF. The CDR3 DNA follows: TGTGCCAGCAGCCGAAGACTTCTTTCTCCTCCTCACAATGAGCAGTTCTTC. The chain joins TRBV13 to TRBJ2-5; no clear D. Gene TRBJ2-1 matches the end of the DNA better, so the J call may be wrong. The CDR3 is 17 amino acids. Per germline, CDR1 PRHDT and CDR2 FYEKMQ (reference sequence).

This chain uses TRBV5-8 with TRBJ2-7, with D possibly TRBD1 on 6 matching bases. Trimming cost V 4 bases and J 6 bases, with 17 bases left between them. Germline lookup yields CDR1 SGHTS and CDR2 YDEGEE. The CDR3 length is 14 residues. In DNA, the CDR3 is TGTGCCAGCAGCCCAGACAGGCTATTCCCCGAGCAGTACTTC. It codes for CASSPDRLFPEQYF.

About this clonotype: Germline and junction disagree at one end, which may indicate a read error. The chain links TRBV11-2 to TRBJ2-7; D gene uncertain. Germline loops: CDR1 SGHAT, CDR2 FQNNGV. There are 13 residues in the CDR3. In DNA form, the CDR3 reads TGTGTCAGCAGCTTATGGGATACCTACGAGCAGTACTTC. This encodes CVSSLWDTYEQYF. Supplemented by reference TRBV11-2 and TRBJ2-7, the full variable domain reads EAGVAQSPRYKIIEKRQSVAFWCNPISGHATLYWYQQILGQGPKLLIQFQNNGVVDDSQLPKDRFSAERLKGVDSTLKIQPAKLEDSAVYLCVSSLWDTYEQYFGPGTRLTVT.

This clonotype was detected a few times. V usage is TRBV29-1 and J usage is TRBJ2-1; possibly TRBD1 for D (6 bases). CDR3 length equals 16 residues. In germline, CDR1 is SQVTM, CDR2 ANQGSEA. Between the trimmed V and J ends, which lost 0 bases and 0 bases, there was a span of 12 bases. The CDR3 DNA follows: TGCAGCGTTGAAGATGCACAGGGTCTCTCCTACAATGAGCAGTTCTTC. Translating it yields CSVEDAQGLSYNEQFF.